This TCR beta chain was retrieved from a study of blood T cell repertoires in COVID-19. Study overall: Researchers got acute and convalescent COVID-19 samples from the United States, Italy and Spain. T cells, B-cell-depleted T cells, or PBMCs provided the cDNA or gDNA that served as material.

Original processing methods: How many nucleated cells were present was estimated from reference gene primer amplification. Profiling relied on immunoSEQ multiplex PCR, and the TCRdb table lists in-frame clones only, not all of them. V and J calls and clone size come straight from that table; D and trimming were deduced from the DNA. The table lists about 220,000 clones, 65% to 85% of them singletons. The sequenced sample consisted of peripheral blood. The TCR was taken from a human donor in a cohort sampled during active COVID-19.

CDR3 in amino acids: CASSFAPTGSVSGYTF. DNA for the CDR3: TGTGCCAGCAGCTTTGCCCCGACAGGGAGCGTTAGCGGCTACACCTTC. This rearrangement joins TRBV7-2 to TRBJ1-2, with 7 bases fitting TRBD1. The CDR3 extends over 16 amino acids. The germline V gene encodes CDR1 SGHTA and CDR2 FQGNSA. J lost 8 bases, V lost 3 bases, and 15 bases had no gene match.